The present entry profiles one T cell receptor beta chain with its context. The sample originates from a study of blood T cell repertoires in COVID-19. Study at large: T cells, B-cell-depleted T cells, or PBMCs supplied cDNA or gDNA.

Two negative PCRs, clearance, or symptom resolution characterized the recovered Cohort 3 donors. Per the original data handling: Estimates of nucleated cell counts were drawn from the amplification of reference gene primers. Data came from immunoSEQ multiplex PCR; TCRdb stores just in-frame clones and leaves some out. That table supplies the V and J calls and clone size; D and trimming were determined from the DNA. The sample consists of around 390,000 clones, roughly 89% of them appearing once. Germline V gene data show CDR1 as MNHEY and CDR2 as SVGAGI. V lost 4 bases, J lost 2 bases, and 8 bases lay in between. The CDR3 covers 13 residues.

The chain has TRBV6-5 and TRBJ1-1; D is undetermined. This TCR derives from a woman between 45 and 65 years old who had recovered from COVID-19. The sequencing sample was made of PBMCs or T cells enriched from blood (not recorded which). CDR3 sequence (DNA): TGTGCCAGCAGTTTCCAATTTAACACTGAAGCTTTCTTT. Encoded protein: CASSFQFNTEAFF.